The rows below give T cell receptor beta chains drawn from one sample of a study of blood T cells in healthy people across ages. MiXCR, run by TCRdb on the 5' RACE reads, gives a single entry per CDR3 protein. This sample has approximately 800,000 distinct CDR3 sequences, with around 25% found just once. The sample was also reused in another study, on T cells of mothers and their children.

Input material: blood. The receptors here all came from a boy aged 5-17 years in good health. CDR3s include the opening cysteine and the closing phenylalanine or tryptophan. The order of the fields is V gene, clone size, D gene, J gene, CDR3 DNA, CDR3 protein. A D gene is named only where the DNA matches it firmly. Part of the rows lack a size; the others show once, few, many or a class for expanded clones.

>TRBV6-1|.|.|TRBJ1-1
TGTGCCAGCAGCGGGGTGGGCATATGGACGATGAACACTGAAGCTTTCTTT
CASSGVGIWTMNTEAFF
>TRBV12-3/TRBV12-4|many|TRBD2|TRBJ2-5
TGTGCCAGCAGTCCCACTAGCGGGGCGGAGACCCAGTACTTC
CASSPTSGAETQYF
>TRBV3-1|.|.|TRBJ2-5
TGTGCCAGCAGCCAAGATGCGGCGGGAGAGACCCAGTACTTC
CASSQDAAGETQYF
>TRBV28|.|TRBD1|TRBJ2-7
TGTGCCAGCAGGGCTTCGGACAGGATCTCCTACGAGCAGTACTTC
CASRASDRISYEQYF
>TRBV29-1|few|.|TRBJ1-2
TGCAGCGTCGGGGACCAACTTAACTATGGCCACACCTTC
CSVGDQLNYGHTF
>TRBV11-2|few|.|TRBJ2-6
TGTGCCAGCAGCTTTAGGGGTTCTGGGGCCAACGTCCTGACTTTC
CASSFRGSGANVLTF
>TRBV4-1|.|TRBD1|TRBJ2-7
TGCGCCAGCAGCCAAGAACCGGGACAGGGGTCCAACGAGCAGTACTTC
CASSQEPGQGSNEQYF
>TRBV7-9|few|TRBD1|TRBJ2-7
TGTGCCAGCAGCCGGGACAGGAGCGGGCAGTACTTC
CASSRDRSGQYF
>TRBV6-1|few|.|TRBJ2-7
TGTGCCAGCAGCCTTTCCGGGGGACAGTACTTC
CASSLSGGQYF
>TRBV20-1|many|.|TRBJ2-6
TGCAGTGCCAGAGAAGGGGGGAGCTCTGGGGCCAACGTCCTGACTTTC
CSAREGGSSGANVLTF
>TRBV9|.|.|TRBJ2-1
TGTGCCAGCAGCAAAGGAGGGGGCCCCTACAATGAGCAGTTCTTC
CASSKGGGPYNEQFF
>TRBV2|.|.|TRBJ2-3
TGTGCCAGCAGTGAACGACTCTATACAGATACGCAGTATTTT
CASSERLYTDTQYF
>TRBV10-2|.|.|TRBJ2-7
TGCGCCAGCAGTGGGAGGGACGGAGGGGACGAGCAGTACTTC
CASSGRDGGDEQYF
>TRBV5-1|few|.|TRBJ1-2
TGCGCCAGCAGTGCGGGAGACAGTGGCTATGGCTACACCTTC
CASSAGDSGYGYTF
>TRBV12-3/TRBV12-4|.|TRBD2|TRBJ2-7
TGTGCCAGCAGTCCGTCGGGAGCGGGGGTCACCGAGCAGTACTTC
CASSPSGAGVTEQYF
>TRBV5-1|once|.|TRBJ1-4
TGCGCCAGCAGCTTTGGGGGGCGCGTAACTAATGAAAAACTGTTTTTT
CASSFGGRVTNEKLFF
>TRBV10-3|.|.|TRBJ1-1
TGTGCCATCGGGCCGGGAACGAACACTGAAGCTTTCTTT
CAIGPGTNTEAFF
>TRBV12-3/TRBV12-4|few|TRBD1|TRBJ1-1
TGTGCCAGCAGTCCCTTGGGCAGGGGGCTTTTTGGCTATAACACTGAAGCTTTCTTT
CASSPLGRGLFGYNTEAFF
>TRBV7-3|.|TRBD1|TRBJ2-1
TGTGCCAGCAGCGCCGGGACAGGGGGCCCGAATGAGCAGTTCTTC
CASSAGTGGPNEQFF
>TRBV18|.|.|TRBJ2-2
TGTGCCAGCTCACCAGGAGGGTACCGAACCACCGGGGAGCTGTTTTTT
CASSPGGYRTTGELFF
>TRBV5-1|.|.|TRBJ2-7
TGCGCCAGCAGCCCTGGAGGGAACGCCGGACCCTACGAGCAGTACTTC
CASSPGGNAGPYEQYF
>TRBV12-3/TRBV12-4|few|TRBD1|TRBJ2-5
TGTGCCAGCAATGGACAGGGGCGCCAAGAGACCCAGTACTTC
CASNGQGRQETQYF
>TRBV20-1|.|TRBD2|TRBJ2-7
TGCAGTGCCACAGGAGTGGAGCTAGCGGGAGCGAACTACGAGCAGTACTTC
CSATGVELAGANYEQYF
>TRBV20-1|.|TRBD1|TRBJ2-7
TGCAGTGCCCCACAGGGGGCGGGCAACGAGCAGTACTTC
CSAPQGAGNEQYF
>TRBV6-5|.|.|TRBJ2-4
TGTGCCACCCGTTGGGAGGGGGGAGCCAAAAACATTCAGTACTTC
CATRWEGGAKNIQYF
>TRBV4-1|.|.|TRBJ1-4
TGCGCCAGCAGCCAAGAGGCTGCCAGGTGGGGTGAAAAACTGTTTTTT
CASSQEAARWGEKLFF
>TRBV9|many|.|TRBJ1-2
TGTGCCAGCAGCGTAGGGGGGACGGATGGTAATGGCTACACCTTC
CASSVGGTDGNGYTF
>TRBV6-1|.|TRBD1|TRBJ2-7
TGTGCCAGCAGCAATCCGGGACAGGGTTCCTCCTACGAGCAGTACTTC
CASSNPGQGSSYEQYF
>TRBV20-1|few|TRBD2|TRBJ2-3
TGCAGTGCTAGAGATCTCACTAGCGGGGGGGCGGGCACAGATACGCAGTATTTT
CSARDLTSGGAGTDTQYF
>TRBV6-1|.|TRBD1|TRBJ2-7
TGTGCCAGCAGTACCTGGCGGACAGGGGGCTCTCACGAGCAGTACTTC
CASSTWRTGGSHEQYF
>TRBV5-1|.|.|TRBJ2-5
TGCGCCAGCAGCTACGGGGAAGAGACCCAGTACTTC
CASSYGEETQYF
>TRBV5-6|few|.|TRBJ1-2
TGTGCCAGCAGCTTTGGATACCTAGGGGGCTATGGCTACACCTTC
CASSFGYLGGYGYTF
>TRBV2|.|.|TRBJ1-3
TGTGCCAGCAGTGCCCAGATCTCTGGAAACACCATATATTTT
CASSAQISGNTIYF
>TRBV9|.|.|TRBJ2-5
TGTGCCAGCAGCGAGACCCAAGAGGCCCAGTACTTC
CASSETQEAQYF
>TRBV6-1|few|.|TRBJ1-6
TGTGCCGGGGAGGGAGGGAATGCGGATTCCTATAATTCACCCCTCCACTTT
CAGEGGNADSYNSPLHF
>TRBV7-9|.|TRBD1|TRBJ2-1
TGTGCCAGCAGATTATGGGGACAGGGTGACAATGAGCAGTTCTTC
CASRLWGQGDNEQFF
>TRBV7-9|few|.|TRBJ1-5
TGTGCCAGCAGCTTAGTGAGCGTGGGGGGCGCGGGGCAGCCCCAGCATTTT
CASSLVSVGGAGQPQHF
>TRBV27|.|.|TRBJ2-5
TGTGCCTGCAGGGCGGGGGAGACCCAGTACTTC
CACRAGETQYF
>TRBV6-5|few|TRBD1|TRBJ2-7
TGTGCCAGCAGTTCCACCGGGACAGGGGGCGGCGAGCAGTACTTC
CASSSTGTGGGEQYF
>TRBV6-6|few|TRBD1|TRBJ2-5
TGTGCCAGCAGTTACTCGAACAGGGGGAGGGAGACCCAGTACTTC
CASSYSNRGRETQYF
>TRBV29-1|.|.|TRBJ2-5
TGCAGCTCACGTGGGGGCATCTACCCAAACACCCGGTACTTC
CSSRGGIYPNTRYF
>TRBV27|few|.|TRBJ2-3
TGTGCCAGCAGTACCCTCGGCGGAGTCCAGTTCCGTGGGGATACGCAGTATTTT
CASSTLGGVQFRGDTQYF
>TRBV5-1|few|TRBD2|TRBJ2-7
TGCGCCAGCAGCCGGGGGGGACCCGCCTACGAGCAGTACTTC
CASSRGGPAYEQYF
>TRBV14|once|.|TRBJ2-1
TGTGCCAGCAGCTATCATCACCTAAGCAATGAGCAGTTCTTC
CASSYHHLSNEQFF
>TRBV2|many|TRBD1|TRBJ2-5
TGTGCCAGCAGTGGACAGGGGCAAGAGACCCAGTACTTC
CASSGQGQETQYF
>TRBV27|few|.|TRBJ2-3
TGTGCCAGCAGTATGGGACTCGCCTATACGCAGTATTTT
CASSMGLAYTQYF
>TRBV3-1|few|.|TRBJ2-7
TGCGCCAGCAGCCAAGGGGCTAGTCCCTACGAGCAGTACTTC
CASSQGASPYEQYF
>TRBV6-4|.|.|TRBJ2-5
TGTGCCAGCAGTGACTCAACCTGGGGCTGGGAGACCCAGTACTTC
CASSDSTWGWETQYF